The clone carrying this T cell receptor beta chain came up a few times. Its antigen is currently unknown. It was with a sample-barcoded 5' primer and a J-beta primer mix that a second PCR of roughly 7 to 12 cycles was run. Via MiXCR, TCRdb re-called the 5' RACE reads, giving one row per CDR3 protein. The repertoire holds about 1.8 million distinct CDR3 sequences, with roughly 50% as singletons. This sample stems from a study of blood T cells in healthy people across ages. CDR1 ENHRY and CDR2 SYGVKD come from the germline V gene. V dropped 2 bases and J dropped 1; count of bases not matched to a gene: 2. This CDR3 has 16 amino acids. Study-wide findings and caveats: The study regarded diversity estimates from one million T cells as underestimates.

J is TRBJ2-7 and V is TRBV10-3; 13 bases agree with TRBD2. This TCR derives from a woman in her thirties or forties in good health. Sequenced sample: blood. The DNA of the CDR3 is TGTGCCATCAGTGAGGGGACTAGCGGGGATTCCTACGAGCAGTACTTC. Its protein is CAISEGTSGDSYEQYF.